These T cell receptor beta chains were read from a single sample in a study of CD8+ T cells in alopecia areata. This table comes from immunoSEQ multiplex PCR, and its TCRdb copy is limited to in-frame clones, with some not included. The sample contains some 110,000 clones, under 60% of which appear only once. Sequenced material: CD8+ T cells sorted from blood, taken at week 24, from a patient treated with tofacitinib. These receptors were collected from a human donor with alopecia areata. Both conserved end residues are part of each CDR3. Each record gives: V gene, J gene, D gene, clone size, CDR3 DNA, CDR3 protein. The D gene is left open where the match is weak. Clone size is shown for a subset of rows, as once, few, many or a class of expanded clone.

TRBV7-8	TRBJ2-1	.	few	TGTGCCAGCAGCTTAGATGGGAAACAGAATGAGCAGTTCTTC	CASSLDGKQNEQFF
TRBV13	TRBJ2-1	.	.	TGTGCCAGCAGCACCCATCTAGTCCCCTACAATGAGCAGTTCTTC	CASSTHLVPYNEQFF
TRBV5-6	TRBJ1-1	TRBD1	.	TGTGCCAGCAGCCTTAGGACAGGACATCTCCAGAACACTGAAGCTTTCTTT	CASSLRTGHLQNTEAFF
TRBV7-8	TRBJ2-1	TRBD2	.	TGTGCCAGCAGCTTAGTTGAGCGGGGGGGCACTGAGCAGTTCTTC	CASSLVERGGTEQFF
TRBV11-2	TRBJ2-7	.	.	TGTGCCAGCAGCTTTTACAGAATCAATTACGAGCAGTACTTC	CASSFYRINYEQYF
TRBV14	TRBJ1-5	.	many	TGTGCCAGCAGCCAAGGAGGGGAGATGGGGCAGCCCCAGCATTTT	CASSQGGEMGQPQHF
TRBV29-1	TRBJ2-1	TRBD2	.	TGCAGCGTTTGGGGGACTAGCGGGGGACACAATGAGCAGTTCTTC	CSVWGTSGGHNEQFF
TRBV9	TRBJ2-2	.	.	TGTGCCAGCAGCGTAGACGGGGGACGAACCACCGGGGAGCTGTTTTTT	CASSVDGGRTTGELFF
TRBV13	TRBJ2-7	.	.	TGTGCCAGCAGCTCCGAGATCTCCTACGAGCAGTACTTC	CASSSEISYEQYF
TRBV15	TRBJ2-3	TRBD2	few	TGTGCCACCAGCCAGACTAGCGGAAGCACAGATACGCAGTATTTT	CATSQTSGSTDTQYF
TRBV5-6	TRBJ2-1	.	.	TGTGCCAGCAGCCCAATCGACGGAAATGAGCAGTTCTTC	CASSPIDGNEQFF
TRBV4-1	TRBJ2-3	TRBD2	.	TGCGCCAGCAGCCCGGGGTGGCGGGGGGGCCATAGCGCAGATACGCAGTATTTT	CASSPGWRGGHSADTQYF
TRBV29-1	TRBJ2-1	.	.	TGCAGCGTCGAAGATTCGGGGTTGTCCTACAATGAGCAGTTCTTC	CSVEDSGLSYNEQFF
TRBV30	TRBJ1-6	.	.	TGTGCCTGGAGTGTGACGCAGGGAGGTTCACCCCTCCACTTT	CAWSVTQGGSPLHF
TRBV7-9	TRBJ2-5	TRBD2	.	TGTGCCAGCAGCTTTTTAAATCCCCAACTAGCGGGGATTCAAGAGACCCAGTACTTC	CASSFLNPQLAGIQETQYF
TRBV27	TRBJ2-5	TRBD1	few	TGTGCCAGCGGCCCAGGGGGCGAAAAGACCCAGTACTTC	CASGPGGEKTQYF
TRBV5-6	TRBJ1-5	.	.	TGTGCCAGCAGCTTGGCAACGGGTAGCAATCAGCCCCAGCATTTT	CASSLATGSNQPQHF
TRBV6-6	TRBJ2-7	.	few	TGTGCCAGCAGTTACGGTGGCAGGCCCTACGAGCAGTACTTC	CASSYGGRPYEQYF
TRBV29-1	TRBJ1-6	.	.	TGCAGCGTTGCGGGGGACGGTAATAATTCACCCCTCCACTTT	CSVAGDGNNSPLHF
TRBV5-1	TRBJ1-1	.	.	TGCGCCAGCAGGTGGAAAGCGACCGGGAACACTGAAGCTTTCTTT	CASRWKATGNTEAFF
TRBV5-6	TRBJ2-1	TRBD2	.	TGTGCCAGCAGTTTTCTCTCTGAGCGGGGGAATGAGCAGTTCTTC	CASSFLSERGNEQFF
TRBV29-1	TRBJ1-2	TRBD1	.	TGCAGCGTTGAGGGGACAGGGACTAACTATGGCTACACCTTC	CSVEGTGTNYGYTF
TRBV13	TRBJ2-1	.	few	TGTGCCAGCAGTTCCGTTCTAGCTGATGAGCAGTTCTTC	CASSSVLADEQFF
TRBV4-1	TRBJ1-2	.	.	TGCGCCAGCAGCCAAGGGGCAGGCGCCTATGGCTACACCTTC	CASSQGAGAYGYTF
TRBV25-1	TRBJ2-7	.	.	TGTGCCAGCAGTGCCTCCTACGAGCAGTACTTC	CASSASYEQYF
TRBV27	TRBJ2-7	TRBD1	few	TGTGCCAGCAGTGAACGACAGGGCTCCTACGAGCAGTACTTC	CASSERQGSYEQYF
TRBV27	TRBJ2-7	TRBD1	few	TGTGCCAGCAGCAAGGGACAGAACCCCTACGAGCAGTACTTC	CASSKGQNPYEQYF
TRBV9	TRBJ1-4	TRBD1	.	TGTGCCAGCAGCGCTCAGGACAGGGGAACCCTCCTGTTTTTT	CASSAQDRGTLLFF
TRBV7-2	TRBJ2-3	.	.	TGTGCCAGCAGCTTAACCCGGGGGCCGGGGGATACGCAGTATTTT	CASSLTRGPGDTQYF
TRBV5-4	TRBJ2-7	.	.	TGTGCCAGCAGCTCAGGGGGGGACTCCTACGAGCAGTACTTC	CASSSGGDSYEQYF
TRBV7-8	TRBJ1-4	TRBD1	few	TGTGCCAGCAGCTTAGTGACAGGGTGGGGTGAAAAACTGTTTTTT	CASSLVTGWGEKLFF
TRBV30	TRBJ1-2	.	.	TGTGCCTGGAATCTAGGAGGTTATGGCTATGGCTACACCTTC	CAWNLGGYGYGYTF
TRBV15	TRBJ2-1	TRBD2	.	TGTGCCACCAGCAGACTAGCGGGGGCAGATGAGCAGTTCTTC	CATSRLAGADEQFF
TRBV7-6	TRBJ2-7	.	few	TGTGCCAGCAGCTTAAGTTTACAGGGACTCTCCTACGAGCAGTACTTC	CASSLSLQGLSYEQYF
TRBV5-1	TRBJ1-2	.	.	TGCGCCAGCGGCCTGAGCCCCGGACTGTATGGCTACACCTTC	CASGLSPGLYGYTF
TRBV6-1	TRBJ2-3	.	.	TGTGCCAGCAGTGCCCTCTGGGCTAGCGAGGCAGATACGCAGTATTTT	CASSALWASEADTQYF
TRBV7-9	TRBJ2-3	TRBD2	.	TGTGCCAGCAGCTCCGGACTAGCGGGGGGACCAGATACGCAGTATTTT	CASSSGLAGGPDTQYF
TRBV30	TRBJ2-7	TRBD2	.	TGTGCCTGGAGTGTACTGGCGGGGGGCCACTACGAGCAGTACTTC	CAWSVLAGGHYEQYF
TRBV9	TRBJ2-3	.	.	TGTGCCAGCAGCGGAGAAACTAGCACAGATACGCAGTATTTT	CASSGETSTDTQYF
TRBV29-1	TRBJ2-7	.	few	TGCAGCGTTGATAGTGAAGGGGGGTACGAGCAGTACTTC	CSVDSEGGYEQYF
TRBV18	TRBJ1-4	TRBD1	medium-sized	TGTGCCAGCTCACCGACGGCAGGGGGCTTTGAAAAACTGTTTTTT	CASSPTAGGFEKLFF
TRBV7-6	TRBJ2-7	.	few	TGTGCCAGCAGCTCCTTTGGGGGCGGGTACGAGCAGTACTTC	CASSSFGGGYEQYF
TRBV30	TRBJ2-5	.	once	TGTGCCTGGAGTGAGGACACCCAAGAGACCCAGTACTTC	CAWSEDTQETQYF
TRBV5-6	TRBJ2-3	TRBD2	.	TGTGCCAGCAGCTTGGCTTTGCGGGGGTTCACAGATACGCAGTATTTT	CASSLALRGFTDTQYF
TRBV4-3	TRBJ2-7	.	.	TGCGCCAGCAGCCAAGGGGGGACGAGCTCCTACGAGCAGTACTTC	CASSQGGTSSYEQYF
TRBV9	TRBJ2-5	TRBD2	few	TGTGCCAGCAGCTTCGGACTAGCGGGGGGGTATGAGACCCAGTACTTC	CASSFGLAGGYETQYF
TRBV6-6	TRBJ1-5	.	.	TGTGCCAGCAGTTACTCGTCATATCAGCCCCAGCATTTT	CASSYSSYQPQHF
TRBV6-1	TRBJ2-3	TRBD2	.	TGTGCCAGCAGCCTCGGGGGGGACACAGATACGCAGTATTTT	CASSLGGDTDTQYF
TRBV27	TRBJ2-2	.	.	TGTGCCAGCAGTTTTTGGCAGAACACCGGGGAGCTGTTTTTT	CASSFWQNTGELFF
TRBV4-3	TRBJ2-1	.	large	TGCGCCAGCAGCCAAAGATCGGGTTACAATGAGCAGTTCTTC	CASSQRSGYNEQFF
TRBV25-1	TRBJ2-7	.	.	TGTGCCAGCAGTGAGGTGGGAAGCTACGAGCAGTACTTC	CASSEVGSYEQYF
TRBV5-1	TRBJ1-1	.	few	TGCGCCAGCAGCTCTGAAGGGGATCTGGACACTGAAGCTTTCTTT	CASSSEGDLDTEAFF
TRBV7-6	TRBJ2-1	.	.	TGTGCCAGCAGCTTAGGCCCGGCCTACAATGAGCAGTTCTTC	CASSLGPAYNEQFF
TRBV11-2	TRBJ1-5	.	.	TGTGCCAGCAGCCTGGACCATAGCAATCAGCCCCAGCATTTT	CASSLDHSNQPQHF
TRBV5-4	TRBJ2-7	.	.	TGTGCCAGCAGCTTCGGGGATAAAGACGAGCAGTACTTC	CASSFGDKDEQYF
TRBV10-3	TRBJ1-2	.	few	TGTGCCATCAGTGAGGGTTTTGGGGCCTATGGCTACACCTTC	CAISEGFGAYGYTF
TRBV10-3	TRBJ1-5	.	.	TGTGCCATCAGTGAGTCGGATCAGCCCCAGCATTTT	CAISESDQPQHF